This T cell receptor beta chain was sequenced in a study of T-cell memory formation after mild COVID-19. The sample holds a few counts of this clonotype. Employing constant-segment primers, 5'RACE generated TCR alpha and TCR beta cDNA libraries bearing sample barcodes and UMIs. TCRdb re-derived calls from the 5' RACE reads in MiXCR, one entry per CDR3 protein. The sample has 550,000 to 700,000 distinct CDR3 sequences; about a sixth are singletons. CDR3 size: 14 residues. CDR1 is DFQATT and CDR2 is SNEGSKA in the germline V gene (reference sequence). The V gene is TRBV20-1, the J gene TRBJ2-3; possibly TRBD2 for D (7 bases). Sequences were obtained from PBMCs or a T cell subset sorted from them (not recorded which). The TCR was taken from an adult woman who had mild COVID-19 (a few samples of this study predate the infection). Cell type and time point are not known. In nucleotides, the CDR3 is TGCAGGACTACGGGGGGCCTCAGCACAGATACGCAGTATTTT. This encodes CRTTGGLSTDTQYF.